The clone carrying this T cell receptor (beta chain) was found a few times. Other DNA sequences of this sample code for an identical CDR3. The record originates from a study of beta chain features in type 1 diabetes. A sort by CD45RO/CCR7/CD25/CD127/CD95/CD27 yielded CD4+ naive, central memory, regulatory and stem cell-like memory cells. V lost 4 bases to trimming and J lost 5 bases, with 8 bases between them. This CDR3 comprises 11 residues. From germline, CDR1 is SQVTM and CDR2 ANQGSEA. Expressed TCRB transcripts were sequenced because the entire RNA isolate underwent reverse transcription. The repertoire was sequenced with immunoSEQ multiplex PCR; TCRdb's copy has only in-frame clones and lacks some. The sample shows fewer than 45,000 clones, roughly 64% of them seen only once.

This chain connects TRBV29-1 to TRBJ1-1; D remains ambiguous. The sequence came from a young woman in good health. Sequencing was done on a sample of Tregs from blood. The CDR3 region is CSVGRGTEAFF. DNA for the CDR3: TGCAGCGTTGGTAGAGGAACTGAAGCTTTCTTT.